The 2 T cell receptor beta chains presented below share a single source sample, sequenced in a study of T cells in localized non-small cell lung cancer (dated by TCRdb to the early 2020s). Libraries were constructed by the immunoSEQ multiplex PCR assay. In its TCRdb copy, this immuneACCESS table keeps in-frame sequences only and misses some clones. Where compared with another copy, unresolved V genes explain less than half of these, and the others have no known cause. This sample holds tens of thousands of clones; about nine tenths were observed only once. Jointly, the top ten make up more than 2% of the sample. The sample was peripheral blood, taken before any cancer treatment. Every receptor here comes from a female donor at least 60 years old with stage I squamous cell lung carcinoma.

This chain links TRBV10-2 with TRBJ1-5; perhaps TRBD1 as D (5 bases). V lost 6 bases and J 0 bases, leaving 6 bases between the germline ends. Germline-derived CDR1 and CDR2 are WSHSY and SAAADI. CDR3 size: 13 residues. The CDR3 loop is CASRDSSNQPQHF. CDR3 sequence (DNA): TGCGCCAGCAGAGACAGTAGCAATCAGCCCCAGCATTTT.

This chain's CDR3 is CASSVSGPTGELFF. The CDR3 nucleotides read TGTGCCAGCAGTGTGTCCGGGCCCACCGGGGAGCTGTTTTTT. This sequence joins TRBV6-4 and TRBJ2-2; the D is unclear. The germline CDR1 and CDR2 sequences are MRHNA and SNTAGT. This CDR3 is 14 amino acids long. Trimming took off 4 bases at V and 4 bases at J, with 10 bases between the two ends.